Shown below are 15 T cell receptor beta chains from a single sample sequenced in a study of T cells in Graves' hyperthyroidism and ophthalmopathy. The source material, RNA transcripts, was used to amplify TCR beta CDR3 regions. With the HTBI primer set, the TCR CDR3 went through a first round of RT-PCR. TCRdb recomputed calls from the multiplex PCR reads with MiXCR, one row per CDR3 protein. The data hold 500,000 or so distinct CDR3 sequences, with 15% to 20% observed a single time. The sequenced sample was blood. All receptors derive from a young woman with Graves' ophthalmopathy.

This chain connects TRBV20-1 to TRBJ1-4; 10 bases agree with TRBD1. After removal of 1 base from V and 7 bases from J, the junction contained 6 bases not matched to a gene. There are 15 residues in the CDR3. The V gene's germline CDR1 is DFQATT and CDR2 SNEGSKA (reference sequence). CDR3 nucleotide sequence: TGCAGTGCTAGAGCGACAGGGGGCGGAGGTGAAAAACTGTTTTTT. It translates to CSARATGGGGEKLFF.

This clonotype was seen only a few times. The CDR3: CASSPPTGQGDYGYTF. The DNA for the CDR3 is TGTGCCAGCAGCCCACCTACGGGACAGGGGGACTATGGCTACACCTTC. V and J are TRBV7-9 and TRBJ1-2, with 11 bases that match TRBD1. Germline CDR1 reads SEHNR; CDR2 reads FQNEAQ (reference sequence). With 5 bases clipped from V and 3 bases from J, the junction kept 8 bases outside the gene matches. The CDR3 covers 16 residues.

This clonotype has just a few counts. This rearrangement joins TRBV10-3 to TRBJ1-1; TRBD1 agrees at 9 bases. V lost 7 bases and J lost 1; bases outside the gene matches: 4. CDR3 length: 14 amino acids. Germline values: CDR1 ENHRY, CDR2 SYGVKD. In nucleotides, the CDR3 is TGTGCCATCACCCTGGGACAGGGGAACACTGAAGCTTTCTTT. Translation gives CAITLGQGNTEAFF.

This clonotype was seen ten or more times. V is TRBV27 and J is TRBJ2-7; D is possibly TRBD1 or TRBD2 (5 bases each). V lost 5 bases, J lost 3 bases, and 14 bases lay in between. Per the germline V gene, CDR1 is MNHEY and CDR2 is SMNVEV (reference sequence). This CDR3 has 14 residues. CDR3 bases: TGTGCCAGCAGTCCGTGGGACGGCCGCTACGAGCAGTACTTC. Protein: CASSPWDGRYEQYF.

V gene TRBV28 combines with J gene TRBJ2-5; 10 bases are shared with TRBD1. CDR3 length: 13 amino acids. V lost 6 bases to trimming and J lost 12 bases; unmatched junction nucleotides: 10. Germline V gives CDR1 MDHEN, CDR2 SYDVKM. The CDR3 spells CASSRDRGLLKYF. For the CDR3, the DNA is TGTGCCAGCAGCCGGGACAGGGGTCTGCTTAAGTACTTC.

The chain employs TRBV12-3 or TRBV12-4 and TRBJ2-7; TRBD1 might be the D (6 bases). V lost 3 bases and J 5 bases, leaving 20 bases between the germline ends. The CDR3 is 16 amino acids. CDR3 in DNA: TGTGCCAGCAGTTTTTGGCTGGTGGGGGCCCCCCACGAGCAGTACTTC. Its protein product is CASSFWLVGAPHEQYF.

The rearrangement links TRBV11-1 to TRBJ2-4, with TRBD2 matching 12 bases. Trimming removed 3 bases from V and 1 base from J; junction bases left unmatched: 1. Germline V gives CDR1 SGHAT, CDR2 FQDESV (reference sequence). This CDR3 is 16 amino acids long. The CDR3 nucleotides are TGTGCCAGCAGCTTTCTAGCGGGAGGGGCCAAAAACATTCAGTACTTC. As protein: CASSFLAGGAKNIQYF.

This clonotype has more than one count but fewer than ten. The chain joins TRBV6-2 or TRBV6-3 to TRBJ2-7; 13 positions match TRBD2. The V gene's germline CDR1 is MNHEY and CDR2 SVGEGT. The V and J ends lost 7 bases and 3 bases, in that order; junction bases with no gene match: 15. The CDR3 spans 18 residues. The CDR3 region has the DNA TGTGCCAGCACCCGAACAGGACTAGCGGGGGAAGTGGTCTACGAGCAGTACTTC. Translated: CASTRTGLAGEVVYEQYF.

The table lists this clonotype with many counts. The chain combines TRBV13 with TRBJ2-1; D remains unclear. The CDR3 is 13 amino acids. Germline V lookup: CDR1 PRHDT, CDR2 FYEKMQ (reference sequence). V gave up 3 bases and J gave up 5 bases, with 8 bases separating them. The DNA for the CDR3 is TGTGCCAGCAGCTTTAGTACAGACAATGAGCAGTTCTTC. This encodes CASSFSTDNEQFF. Together with reference TRBV13 and TRBJ2-1, the CDR3 gives the full variable domain: AAGVIQSPRHLIKEKRETATLKCYPIPRHDTVYWYQQGPGQDPQFLISFYEKMQSDKGSIPDRFSAQQFSDYHSELNMSSLELGDSALYFCASSFSTDNEQFFGPGTRLTVL.

This clonotype was counted between two and nine times. The chain is built from TRBV27 and TRBJ2-2, with 10 bases fitting TRBD2. V trimming: 8 bases; J trimming: 1 base; junction bases outside the gene matches: 7. The CDR3 length is 16 residues. Germline-derived CDR1 and CDR2 are MNHEY and SMNVEV (reference sequence). CDR3 in DNA: TGTGCCAGCGGTCTCCGACTAGCGGGGAACACCGGGGAGCTGTTTTTT. Its translation: CASGLRLAGNTGELFF.

This chain connects TRBV24-1 to TRBJ2-1; 10 positions agree with TRBD1. Germline-derived CDR1 and CDR2 are KGHDR and SFDVKD. V lost 4 bases, J lost 10 bases, and 12 bases stayed unmatched. The CDR3 covers 16 residues. The CDR3 here is CATSEGDRGLSGEQFF. CDR3 coding DNA: TGTGCCACCAGTGAGGGGGACAGGGGCCTTTCGGGAGAGCAGTTCTTC.

This clonotype was seen ten or more times. In DNA, the CDR3 is TGTGCCAGCACCCCAGATAATCAGCCCCAGCATTTT. Residues: CASTPDNQPQHF. The chain uses TRBV28 and TRBJ1-5; D ambiguous. Germline V gene lookup returns CDR1 MDHEN and CDR2 SYDVKM. V lost 7 bases, J lost 4 bases, and 8 bases lay in between. This CDR3 is 12 amino acids long.

There are a few counts of this clonotype. The V call is TRBV6-2 or TRBV6-3, the J call TRBJ1-5; 9 bases agree with TRBD1. V shed 5 bases and J 4 bases; nucleotides not matched to a gene: 15. Germline V gene data show CDR1 as MNHEY and CDR2 as SVGEGT. CDR3 length: 18 amino acids. CDR3 protein: CASSRPQAGTGKNQPQHF. For the CDR3, the DNA is TGTGCCAGCAGTCGCCCTCAAGCCGGGACAGGGAAAAATCAGCCCCAGCATTTT.

This clonotype was detected many times. J is TRBJ2-3 and V is TRBV2; TRBD2 matches at 9 bases. The V segment lost 4 bases and the J segment 1 base; nucleotides outside the gene matches: 0. The length of the CDR3 is 14 residues. The germline CDR1 and CDR2 sequences are SNHLY and FYNNEI. CDR3 sequence reads: CASSGTSGTDTQYF. CDR3 DNA sequence: TGTGCCAGCAGTGGGACTAGCGGCACAGATACGCAGTATTTT.

This clonotype was observed a handful of times. The chain uses TRBV20-1 and TRBJ1-2; D gene uncertain. The CDR3 runs 12 residues. The germline gives CDR1 DFQATT, CDR2 SNEGSKA (reference sequence). V lost 6 bases to trimming and J lost 4 bases, with 12 bases between them. The CDR3 region has the DNA TGCAGTGCCCCGGAGTGGAGCTATGGCTACACCTTC. It encodes CSAPEWSYGYTF.